These T cell receptor beta chains were read from a single sample in a study of cytomegalovirus exposure and HLA in healthy donors. Repertoires were generated with immunoSEQ multiplex PCR, while TCRdb's copy carries only in-frame clones and drops some. The table includes roughly 130,000 clones, 70% to 80% detected once. Sequenced: PBMCs. The receptors shown here come from a woman aged 50 to 60 in good health and CMV-seronegative. CDR3s leave out the opening cysteine and the closing phenylalanine or tryptophan. Size is omitted from some rows. Given values are once, few, many or a class for expanded clones.

J gene | clone size | V gene | CDR3 protein
TRBJ2-1 | NA | TRBV4-3 | ASSQGRMLGNEQF
TRBJ2-3 | NA | TRBV7-2 | ASRRGLPVGDTQY
TRBJ1-1 | once | TRBV6-5 | ASRVTQGESTEAF
TRBJ1-3 | NA | TRBV7-8 | ASSLDRWIGNTIY
TRBJ2-3 | NA | TRBV6-1 | ASSPTGAGTDTQY
TRBJ1-2 | NA | TRBV7-8 | ASSLAQGGYT
TRBJ2-1 | NA | TRBV7-9 | ASSGGGQF
TRBJ2-3 | once | TRBV9 | ASSHEGTSGPADTQY
TRBJ1-5 | NA | TRBV10-3 | AISPGGSNQPQH
TRBJ2-3 | NA | TRBV27 | ASSLLGLAGADTQY
TRBJ2-7 | NA | TRBV5-1 | ASSPDSGWGY
TRBJ2-1 | NA | TRBV9 | ASSVAGSNEQF
TRBJ2-2 | NA | TRBV5-4 | ASSQMLRGGMAGELF
TRBJ1-4 | NA | TRBV6-5 | ASSYSKDRVKRKLF
TRBJ2-5 | NA | TRBV9 | ASSVAETQY
TRBJ2-7 | NA | TRBV7-2 | ASSPTIAASYEQY
TRBJ2-1 | few | TRBV6-1 | ASMGRGNNNEQF
TRBJ2-3 | NA | TRBV29-1 | SVAGRGTSTDTQY
TRBJ2-2 | NA | TRBV6-1 | ASSGIRGGELF
TRBJ2-1 | NA | TRBV6-4 | ASSQTSGSLSQF
TRBJ2-7 | NA | TRBV5-8 | ASSQPTGATYEQY
TRBJ2-1 | NA | TRBV25-1 | ASSDYELGAIGNEQF
TRBJ1-5 | NA | TRBV4-1 | ASSQDQGSNQPQH
TRBJ1-1 | once | TRBV19 | ASLSGGFDTEAF
TRBJ2-7 | NA | TRBV28 | ASSPSGPAYEQY
TRBJ2-7 | NA | TRBV11-2 | ASSSLSRKGVYEQY
TRBJ1-1 | NA | TRBV30 | AWSATGVTEAF
TRBJ2-6 | NA | TRBV25-1 | ASSEYRGGAGGANVLT
TRBJ1-1 | once | TRBV18 | ASSPSRGGGTEAF
TRBJ2-7 | few | TRBV10-3 | AIRSDGGSYEQY
TRBJ1-2 | few | TRBV29-1 | SVVGRGLGGYT
TRBJ2-3 | NA | TRBV7-2 | ASSFSGTGWTDTQY
TRBJ1-1 | few | TRBV4-2 | ASSQPPGQGDTEAF
TRBJ2-7 | NA | TRBV30 | AWSVLIGQGAYEQY
TRBJ2-1 | NA | TRBV4-3 | ASSQEGSPARVQF